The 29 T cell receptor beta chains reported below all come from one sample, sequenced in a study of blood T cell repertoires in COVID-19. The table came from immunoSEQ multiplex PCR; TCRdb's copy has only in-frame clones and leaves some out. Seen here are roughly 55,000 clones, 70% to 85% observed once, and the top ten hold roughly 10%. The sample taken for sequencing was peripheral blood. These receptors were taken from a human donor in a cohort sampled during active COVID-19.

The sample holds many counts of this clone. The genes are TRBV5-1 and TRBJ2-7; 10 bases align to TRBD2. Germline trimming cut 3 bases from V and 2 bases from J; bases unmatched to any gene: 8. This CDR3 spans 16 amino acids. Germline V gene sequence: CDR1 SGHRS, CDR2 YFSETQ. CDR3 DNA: TGCGCCAGCAGCTCATTAGCGGGAGGTCTGACCTACGAGCAGTACTTC. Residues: CASSSLAGGLTYEQYF. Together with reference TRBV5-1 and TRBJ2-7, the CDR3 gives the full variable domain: KAGVTQTPRYLIKTRGQQVTLSCSPISGHRSVSWYQQTPGQGLQFLFEYFSETQRNKGNFPGRFSGRQFSNSRSEMNVSTLELGDSALYLCASSSLAGGLTYEQYFGPGTRLTVT.

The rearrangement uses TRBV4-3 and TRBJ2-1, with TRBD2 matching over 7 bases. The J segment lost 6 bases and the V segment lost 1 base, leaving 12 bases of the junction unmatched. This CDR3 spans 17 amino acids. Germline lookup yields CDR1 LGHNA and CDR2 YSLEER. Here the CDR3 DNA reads TGCGCCAGCAGCCAAGCAGGAATTGCGGGAGCTCTCAATGAGCAGTTCTTC. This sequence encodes CASSQAGIAGALNEQFF.

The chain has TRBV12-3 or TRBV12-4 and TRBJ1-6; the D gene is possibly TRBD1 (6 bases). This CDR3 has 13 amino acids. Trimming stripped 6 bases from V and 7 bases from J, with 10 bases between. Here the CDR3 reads CASSRTANSPLHF. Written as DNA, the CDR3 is TGTGCCAGCAGCCGGACAGCCAATTCACCCCTCCACTTT.

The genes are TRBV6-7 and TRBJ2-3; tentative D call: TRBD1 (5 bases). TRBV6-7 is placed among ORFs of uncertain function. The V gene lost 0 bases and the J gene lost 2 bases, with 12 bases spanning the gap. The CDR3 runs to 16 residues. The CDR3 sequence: CASSYSPDNHTDTQYF. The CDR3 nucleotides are TGTGCCAGCAGTTACTCCCCGGACAACCACACAGATACGCAGTATTTT.

In DNA, the CDR3 is TGTGCCTGGAGTACGGCGGGAGGGCCGCTGGAGACCCAGTACTTC. Residues: CAWSTAGGPLETQYF. V usage is TRBV30 and J usage is TRBJ2-5; 9 bases match TRBD2. From germline, CDR1 is GTSNPN and CDR2 SVGIG (reference sequence). V was clipped by 2 bases and J by 5 bases; unmatched bases: 9. The CDR3 length is 15 residues.

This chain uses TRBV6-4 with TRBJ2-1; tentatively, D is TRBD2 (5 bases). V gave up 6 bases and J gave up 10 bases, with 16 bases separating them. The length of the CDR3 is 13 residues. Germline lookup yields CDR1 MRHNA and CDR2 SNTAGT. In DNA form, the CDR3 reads TGTGCCAGCAGCCCCAGCGATGAGCGGGAGCAGTTCTTC. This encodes CASSPSDEREQFF.

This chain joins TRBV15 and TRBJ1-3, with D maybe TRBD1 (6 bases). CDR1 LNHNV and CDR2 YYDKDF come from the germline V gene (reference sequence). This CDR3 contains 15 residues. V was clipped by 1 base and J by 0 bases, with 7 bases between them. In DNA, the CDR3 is TGTGCCACCAGCAGAGGGGACAACTCTGGAAACACCATATATTTT. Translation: CATSRGDNSGNTIYF.

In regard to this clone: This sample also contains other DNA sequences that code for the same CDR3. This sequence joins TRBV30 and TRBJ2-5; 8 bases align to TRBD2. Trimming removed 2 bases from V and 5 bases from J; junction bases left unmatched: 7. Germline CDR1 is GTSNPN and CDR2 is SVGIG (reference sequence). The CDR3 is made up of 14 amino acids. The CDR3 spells CAWSPGLGSETQYF. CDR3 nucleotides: TGTGCCTGGAGTCCGGGACTAGGATCGGAGACCCAGTACTTC.

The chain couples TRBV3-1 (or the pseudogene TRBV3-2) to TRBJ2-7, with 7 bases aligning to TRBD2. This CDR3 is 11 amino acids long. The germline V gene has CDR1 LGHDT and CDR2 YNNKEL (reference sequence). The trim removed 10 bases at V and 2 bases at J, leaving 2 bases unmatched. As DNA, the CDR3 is TGTGCCACCCGGGAGGCCTACGAGCAGTACTTC. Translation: CATREAYEQYF.

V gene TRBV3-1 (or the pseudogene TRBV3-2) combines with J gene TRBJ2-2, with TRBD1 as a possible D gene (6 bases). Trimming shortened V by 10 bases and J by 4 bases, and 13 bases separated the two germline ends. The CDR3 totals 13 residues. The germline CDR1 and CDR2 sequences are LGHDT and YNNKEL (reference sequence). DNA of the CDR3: TGTGCCACAAACAGGGCGGGCACCGGGGAGCTGTTTTTT. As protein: CATNRAGTGELFF.

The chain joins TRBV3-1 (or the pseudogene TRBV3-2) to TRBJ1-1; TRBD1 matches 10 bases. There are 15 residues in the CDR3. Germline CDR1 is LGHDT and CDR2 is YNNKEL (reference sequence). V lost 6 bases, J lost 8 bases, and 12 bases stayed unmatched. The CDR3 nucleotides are TGTGCCAGCAGTCAACTCTGGACAGGGGGGGCCGAAGCTTTCTTT. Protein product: CASSQLWTGGAEAFF.

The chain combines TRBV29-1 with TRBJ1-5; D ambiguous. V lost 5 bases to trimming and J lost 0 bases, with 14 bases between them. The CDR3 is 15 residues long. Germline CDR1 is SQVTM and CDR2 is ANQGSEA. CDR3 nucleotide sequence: TGCAGCGTTTATCTCAACGGGGATAGCAATCAGCCCCAGCATTTT. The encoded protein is CSVYLNGDSNQPQHF.

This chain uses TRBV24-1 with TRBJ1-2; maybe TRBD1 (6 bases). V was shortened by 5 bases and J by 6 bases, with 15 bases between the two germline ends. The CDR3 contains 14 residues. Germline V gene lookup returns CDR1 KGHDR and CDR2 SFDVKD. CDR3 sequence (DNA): TGTGCCACCAGTGGCCCCGGACAGCGAAATGGCTACACCTTC. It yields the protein CATSGPGQRNGYTF.

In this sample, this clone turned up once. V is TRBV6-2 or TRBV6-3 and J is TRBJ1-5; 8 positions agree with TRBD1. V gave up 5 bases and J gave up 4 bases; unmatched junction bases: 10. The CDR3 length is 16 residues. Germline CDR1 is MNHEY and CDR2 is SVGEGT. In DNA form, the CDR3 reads TGTGCCAGCAGTCCCCGGGACAGGCTGCTTAATCAGCCCCAGCATTTT. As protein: CASSPRDRLLNQPQHF.

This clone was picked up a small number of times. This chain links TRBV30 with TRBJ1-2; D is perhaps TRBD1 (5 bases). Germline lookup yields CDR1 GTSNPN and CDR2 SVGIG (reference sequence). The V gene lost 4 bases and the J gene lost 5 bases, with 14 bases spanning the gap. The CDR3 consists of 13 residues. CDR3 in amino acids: CAWTTEPLYGYTF. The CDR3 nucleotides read TGTGCCTGGACGACAGAACCGCTGTATGGCTACACCTTC.

The CDR3 DNA follows: TGTGCCAGCAGCCCGGGCGCTAGCGGGCCCTACGAGCAGTACTTC. As protein: CASSPGASGPYEQYF. The rearrangement joins TRBV5-5 to TRBJ2-7, with 8 bases identical to TRBD2. The CDR3 runs to 15 residues. Germline V gives CDR1 SGHKS, CDR2 YYEKEE (reference sequence). Trimming took 4 bases from V and 2 from J; bases not matched to a gene: 8.

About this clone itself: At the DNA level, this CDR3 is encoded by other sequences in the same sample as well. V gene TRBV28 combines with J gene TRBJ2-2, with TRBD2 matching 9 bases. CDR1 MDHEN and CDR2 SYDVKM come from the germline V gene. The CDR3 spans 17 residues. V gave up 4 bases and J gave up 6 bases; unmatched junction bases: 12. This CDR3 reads CASSSLRLAGGAGELFF. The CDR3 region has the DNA TGTGCCAGCAGTTCTCTCCGACTCGCGGGGGGGGCCGGGGAGCTGTTTTTT.

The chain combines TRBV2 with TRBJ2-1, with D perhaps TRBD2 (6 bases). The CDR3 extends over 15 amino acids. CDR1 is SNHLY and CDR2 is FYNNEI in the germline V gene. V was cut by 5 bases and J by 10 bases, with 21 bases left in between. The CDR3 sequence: CASSSTGTPAGEQFF. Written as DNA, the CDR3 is TGTGCCAGCAGTTCCACCGGGACTCCGGCAGGGGAGCAGTTCTTC.

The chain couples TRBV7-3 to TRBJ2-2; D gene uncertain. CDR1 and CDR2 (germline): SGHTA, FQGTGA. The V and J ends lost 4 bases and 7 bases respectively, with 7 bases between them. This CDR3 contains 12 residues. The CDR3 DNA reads TGTGCCAGCAGCTCGGAGAACGGGGAGCTGTTTTTT. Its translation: CASSSENGELFF.

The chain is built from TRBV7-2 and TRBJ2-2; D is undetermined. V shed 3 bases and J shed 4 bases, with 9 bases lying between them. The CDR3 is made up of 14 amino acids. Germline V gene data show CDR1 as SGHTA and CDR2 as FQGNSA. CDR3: CASSFLKSTGELFF. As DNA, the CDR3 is TGTGCCAGCAGCTTTCTTAAATCCACCGGGGAGCTGTTTTTT.

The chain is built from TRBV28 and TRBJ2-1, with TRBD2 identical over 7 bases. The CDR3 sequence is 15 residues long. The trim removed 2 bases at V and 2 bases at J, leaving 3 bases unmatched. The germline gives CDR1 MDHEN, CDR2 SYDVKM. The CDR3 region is CASSLNGRPYNEQFF. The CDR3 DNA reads TGTGCCAGCAGTTTAAACGGGAGGCCCTACAATGAGCAGTTCTTC.

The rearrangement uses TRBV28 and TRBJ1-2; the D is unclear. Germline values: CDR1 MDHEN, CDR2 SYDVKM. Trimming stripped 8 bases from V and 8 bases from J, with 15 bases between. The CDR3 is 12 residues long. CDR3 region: CASASSPGGYTF. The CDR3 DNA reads TGTGCCAGCGCTAGCAGCCCCGGAGGCTACACCTTC.

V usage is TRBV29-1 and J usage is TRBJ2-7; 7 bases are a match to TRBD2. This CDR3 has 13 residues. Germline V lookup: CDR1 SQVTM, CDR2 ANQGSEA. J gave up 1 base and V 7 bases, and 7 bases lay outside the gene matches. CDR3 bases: TGCAGCGCTCTAGCGGAGACTTCCTACGAGCAGTACTTC. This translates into CSALAETSYEQYF.

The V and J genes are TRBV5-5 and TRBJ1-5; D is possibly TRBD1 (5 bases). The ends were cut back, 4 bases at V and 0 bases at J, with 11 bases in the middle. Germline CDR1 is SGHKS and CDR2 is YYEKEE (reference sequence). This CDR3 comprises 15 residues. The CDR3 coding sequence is TGTGCCAGCAGCCAGACAGATTATAGCAATCAGCCCCAGCATTTT. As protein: CASSQTDYSNQPQHF.

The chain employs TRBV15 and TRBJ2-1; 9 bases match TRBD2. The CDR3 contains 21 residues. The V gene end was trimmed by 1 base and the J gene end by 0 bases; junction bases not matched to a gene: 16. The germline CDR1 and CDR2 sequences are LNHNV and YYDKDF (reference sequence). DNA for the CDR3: TGTGCCACCAGCAGAGCTCAGGCTAGCGGGGAATCAAGGCCCTCCTACAATGAGCAGTTCTTC. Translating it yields CATSRAQASGESRPSYNEQFF.

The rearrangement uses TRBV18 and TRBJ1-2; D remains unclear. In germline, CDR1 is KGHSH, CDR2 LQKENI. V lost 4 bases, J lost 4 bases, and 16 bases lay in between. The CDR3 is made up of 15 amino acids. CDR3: CASSRGMTEAYGYTF. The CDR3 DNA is TGTGCCAGCTCACGCGGTATGACGGAGGCCTATGGCTACACCTTC.

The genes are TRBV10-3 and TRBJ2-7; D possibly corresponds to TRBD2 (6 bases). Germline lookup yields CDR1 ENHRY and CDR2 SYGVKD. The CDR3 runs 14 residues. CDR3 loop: CAIESGRLVDEQYF. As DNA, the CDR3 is TGTGCAATCGAGTCGGGGAGGCTAGTCGACGAGCAGTACTTC.

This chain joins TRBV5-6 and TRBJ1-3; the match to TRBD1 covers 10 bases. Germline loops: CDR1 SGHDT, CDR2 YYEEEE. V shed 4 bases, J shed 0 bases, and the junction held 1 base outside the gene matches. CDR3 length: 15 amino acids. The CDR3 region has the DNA TGTGCCAGCAGCCGGACAGGGGGCTCTGGAAACACCATATATTTT. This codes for CASSRTGGSGNTIYF.

CDR3 nucleotides: TGCAGTGCTAGTGAACAGGGGGTAAGGGATACGCAGTATTTT. This gives the protein CSASEQGVRDTQYF. The chain combines TRBV20-1 with TRBJ2-3; 8 bases align to TRBD1. The J segment lost 6 bases and the V segment lost 3 bases, leaving 8 bases of the junction unmatched. Germline CDR1 reads DFQATT; CDR2 reads SNEGSKA (reference sequence). This CDR3 has 14 amino acids.